Given below is one TCR beta chain in context. Its antigen is not identified. The sample is drawn from a study of T-cell reconstitution after alpha-beta-depleted transplantation in children. Whole-study findings and limits: Some patients owed their high day-60 TCRbeta diversity to surviving recipient T cells and thymic progenitors. When one year had passed after transplant, most T-cell counts and diversity came from newly produced T cells. Several hundred expanded graft clones reportedly supplied alpha-beta T cells about two months after transplant.

Unique molecular identifiers were incorporated during preparation of the TCRbeta library. TCRdb re-analysed the PCR reads in MiXCR, keeping a single row per CDR3 protein. The sample has about 600,000 distinct CDR3 sequences; under 30% are singletons. CDR1 is SGHRS and CDR2 is YFSETQ in the germline V gene. The CDR3 runs 14 residues. V lost 4 bases and J lost 2, with 12 bases in between. Source: PBMCs, mostly from graft donor cells, taken 360 days after TCRalphabeta/CD19-depleted stem cell transplant. The V and J genes are TRBV5-1 and TRBJ2-5; D remains ambiguous. This clonotype was obtained from a boy under three years old who had a stem cell transplant for acute myeloid leukemia, so the T cells may come from the graft donor. The CDR3: CASSVENPQETQYF. CDR3 sequence (DNA): TGCGCCAGCAGCGTAGAAAATCCACAAGAGACCCAGTACTTC.